This T cell receptor beta chain came from a study of T cells in Graves' hyperthyroidism and ophthalmopathy (dated by TCRdb to the late 2010s). With regard to the full study: Peripheral blood samples were taken at initial diagnosis, before any treatment was given. TCR V-J signatures able to tell the groups apart were searched for in a discovery cohort of 90 to 100 patients, of whom 40 to 45 had Graves' ophthalmopathy and about 60 had stable Graves' hyperthyroidism. Prospective prediction of ophthalmopathy was tested in an independent validation cohort of fewer than 20 hyperthyroidism patients and around 16 patients who later progressed to ophthalmopathy. For training and testing, the 95 to 100 patients in the discovery cohort were randomly divided in a 7:3 ratio. Thyroid tissue and blood T-cell repertoires from more than five Graves' hyperthyroidism patients were also compared in the study. Following sampling, methimazole starting at 30 mg daily was given to hyperthyroidism patients, and high-dose intravenous methylprednisolone was given to ophthalmopathy patients. The paper describes TCR Vbeta CDR3 sequencing of around 130 peripheral blood samples, made up of fewer than 50 ophthalmopathy patients, more than 70 hyperthyroidism patients and approximately 17 progressor patients. The study at large found these results: Blood samples also contained most of the expanded thyroid clonotypes (frequency above 0.001), which suggests that blood repertoires may reflect thyroid immune responses. A 13 V-J signature model separated ophthalmopathy from stable hyperthyroidism, with approximately 87% sensitivity and about 81% specificity in cross-validation and 80%/75% in testing. During validation, the model predicted progression to ophthalmopathy a median of roughly six months ahead of onset, with roughly 65% sensitivity and under 85% specificity. No statistical method was used to set the sample size in advance, and investigators knew the group allocation.

Ten or more counts support this clonotype. The antigen this receptor binds is unknown. Base qualities are not at hand, and no much larger clone is one base apart. The TCR beta CDR3 regions were amplified from RNA transcripts. The TCR CDR3 was subjected to a first round of RT-PCR using the HTBI primer set and the Qiagen OneStep RT-PCR kit. Libraries were constructed in a second round of multiplex PCR, after which size selection and purification were performed. Sequencing of the libraries was done on an Illumina HiSeq2000 using paired-end 100 bp reads. As for the authors' bioinformatics: SOAPnuke was used to process the raw data, with reads discarded if the reads contained adapters or uncalled bases, had a mean Phred below 15, or lacked an exact constant-primer or identifier match. COPE v1.2.5 was used to merge high-quality paired reads, and clonotypes were defined as unique nucleotide sequences. MiTCR v1.1 was used to align clonotypes to the IMGT TRBV, TRBD and TRBJ reference segments. The analysis included only V-J combinations with a frequency above 0.0001, which together covered around 99% of the repertoires. A TCS score was defined as the ratio between F50 (clonal expansion) and ExV (chaos), using BLOSUM62-based TCRdist between CDR3 peptides within each V-J. Welch's t-statistics and random forest reduced 500 to 650 V-J features to some 14, which were used in a naive Bayes classifier (R e1071). TCRdb redid the processing of the public reads, applying fastp at Q25 and MiXCR, and retained in-frame beta chains. Entries are consolidated by CDR3 protein sequence, retaining the most common genes and DNA. TCRdb, not the original authors, processed these V and J calls. This sample holds about 720,000 distinct CDR3 sequences; about 17% were observed only once. The ten largest clones represent approximately 15% of the sample.

The hyperthyroidism patients were between 18 and 65 years old and newly diagnosed, with a disease duration of less than 2 months. Patients with uncontrolled infections, other autoimmune diseases, pregnancy or lactation were excluded. Clinical symptoms, serum thyroxine and TRAb, thyroid ultrasound, and orbital computed tomography formed the basis for the diagnoses. Blood from progressor patients was collected at the time of first diagnosis with hyperthyroidism, before any ophthalmopathy symptoms had appeared. PBMCs were isolated from about 9.1 ml of fresh peripheral blood by Ficoll-Paque density gradient centrifugation. Patients classed as progressors first received a Graves' hyperthyroidism diagnosis and then went on to develop ophthalmopathy during follow-up. Total RNA was extracted using Trizol reagent, and RNA quality was assessed on an Agilent 2100 Bioanalyzer. The CDR3 measures 13 amino acids from cysteine to phenylalanine. Of the read, only the CDR3 DNA is kept; its 39 bases are in frame from base 1. V ends up 4 bases short and J 1 base short, with an unmatched junction base count of 3. Looking up the germline V gene (reference sequence) yields CDR1 DFQATT and CDR2 SNEGSKA.

This sequence uses TRBV20-1 and TRBJ2-5; TRBD1 matches 7 bases in the middle. The clonotype originates from a woman in her fifties or sixties with Graves' hyperthyroidism that later progressed to Graves' ophthalmopathy. The sample was blood. The nucleotides read TGCAGTGCTAACCGGGACAGCCAAGAGACCCAGTACTTC. This yields the protein CSANRDSQETQYF.